A selection of T cell receptor beta chains follows, all from one sample in a study of blood T cell repertoires in COVID-19. Some clones are missing from TCRdb's copy, which holds only in-frame ones; the method was immunoSEQ multiplex PCR. Of about 40,000 clones listed, roughly 90% are singletons. The sample taken for sequencing was peripheral blood. The source is a woman at least 80 years old with active COVID-19. Each CDR3 is given with its conserved first and last residue. A D gene is named only where the DNA matches it firmly. Where a row states a size, it is once, few, many or the class of an expanded clone; other rows omit it.

d_call,j_call,clone_size,v_call,cdr3_nt,cdr3_aa
-,TRBJ1-1,-,TRBV5-6,TGTGCCAGCAGCTTGCGCCAGGGAAGGAACACTGAAGCTTTCTTT,CASSLRQGRNTEAFF
-,TRBJ1-6,-,TRBV7-2,TGTGCCAGCAGCTTTAGCGCAACAAGCTCCTATAATTCACCCCTCCACTTT,CASSFSATSSYNSPLHF
TRBD1,TRBJ2-3,-,TRBV18,TGTGCCAGCTCAGAGGGGGCGGATGCCACAGATACGCAGTATTTT,CASSEGADATDTQYF
TRBD2,TRBJ2-5,few,TRBV6-5,TGTGCCAGCTCGGGACTAGCGGCCTCCCGGGAGACCCAGTACTTC,CASSGLAASRETQYF
TRBD2,TRBJ2-1,-,TRBV12-5,TGTGCTAGTGGCATAGCGGGGGGGCGGAATGAGCAGTTCTTC,CASGIAGGRNEQFF
-,TRBJ2-6,-,TRBV9,TGTGCCAGCAGCGTATCGGGGAGCTCGGCCAACGTCCTGACTTTC,CASSVSGSSANVLTF
-,TRBJ1-6,once,TRBV27,TGTGCCACCATCCATAGGACAGCGTACATCTATAATTCACCCCTCCACTTT,CATIHRTAYIYNSPLHF
-,TRBJ2-5,-,TRBV7-2,TGTGCCAGCAGCCCCCACAGGCACCAAGAGACCCAGTACTTC,CASSPHRHQETQYF
-,TRBJ1-2,-,TRBV12-3/TRBV12-4,TGTGCCAGCAGTACTCGCGGGGGTCAGGGCTACACCTTC,CASSTRGGQGYTF
TRBD1,TRBJ1-6,once,TRBV19,TGTGCCAGTAGTTCGAGACTCGGGACAGGGGGCGGTAATTCACCCCTCCACTTT,CASSSRLGTGGGNSPLHF
-,TRBJ1-2,-,TRBV11-2,TGTGCCAGCAGCATAGACAGGCTCGAAGGTGGCTACACCTTC,CASSIDRLEGGYTF
-,TRBJ2-1,once,TRBV5-5,TGTGCCAGCAGTTTATACAATGAGCAGTTCTTC,CASSLYNEQFF
TRBD1,TRBJ2-1,-,TRBV7-3,TGTGCCAGCAGCACTCAGCCCGGGACAGGGAGGGATGAGCAGTTCTTC,CASSTQPGTGRDEQFF
-,TRBJ1-3,-,TRBV6-2/TRBV6-3,TGTGCCAGCAGACCTTCCGGGAGTGGAAACACCATATATTTT,CASRPSGSGNTIYF
TRBD2,TRBJ2-2,-,TRBV6-2/TRBV6-3,TGTGCCAGCAGCCAAAGGCGGGGGGGCACCGGGGAGCTGTTTTTT,CASSQRRGGTGELFF
-,TRBJ1-1,-,TRBV7-2,TGTGCCAGCAGCGTAGGACTGACCATGAACACTGAAGCTTTCTTT,CASSVGLTMNTEAFF
TRBD1,TRBJ1-1,-,TRBV3-1/TRBV3-2,TGTGCCAGCAGCTTGGACGACAGGGGGACTGAAGCTTTCTTT,CASSLDDRGTEAFF
-,TRBJ2-7,once,TRBV19,TGTGCCAGTAGTACCGGCGGGACAGCGGCTGTCGAGCAGTACTTC,CASSTGGTAAVEQYF
-,TRBJ2-5,-,TRBV7-2,TGTGCCAGCAGCTTAAACCGGGGGGCCGGCCAAGAGACCCAGTACTTC,CASSLNRGAGQETQYF
-,TRBJ2-1,-,TRBV18,TGTGCCAGCTCACCAGCCTATGGACAGGGGATTGGGACTAGCCCCAATGAGCAGTTCTTC,CASSPAYGQGIGTSPNEQFF
-,TRBJ1-2,-,TRBV6-2/TRBV6-3,TGTGCCAGCAGTTACTCAGGGGGCTATGGCTACACCTTC,CASSYSGGYGYTF
-,TRBJ1-1,-,TRBV4-1,TGCGCCAGCAGCCTGGGGTTAGGGGAATGGACTGAAGCTTTCTTT,CASSLGLGEWTEAFF
TRBD2,TRBJ2-3,-,TRBV28,TGTGCCAGCAGTTCTCTGTTGACTAGCGGCGGCACAGATACGCAGTATTTT,CASSSLLTSGGTDTQYF
TRBD1,TRBJ1-1,-,TRBV28,TGTGCCAGCAGCCGCAGGGGGGCGAACACTGAAGCTTTCTTT,CASSRRGANTEAFF
-,TRBJ1-3,-,TRBV28,TGTGCCACGGCGGGAGCTGGAAACACCATATATTTT,CATAGAGNTIYF
TRBD2,TRBJ2-5,-,TRBV30,TGTGCCTGGAAGTCGGGGACTAGCGGTGAGACCCAGTACTTC,CAWKSGTSGETQYF
-,TRBJ1-1,once,TRBV7-2,TGTGCCAGCAGCTTAATCCAGGCCCAGAACACTGAAGCTTTCTTT,CASSLIQAQNTEAFF
TRBD1,TRBJ2-1,-,TRBV5-8,TGTGCCAGCAGCTCGGGACAGGGGTTTAATGAGCAGTTCTTC,CASSSGQGFNEQFF
-,TRBJ1-3,-,TRBV10-3,TGTGCCATCAGGACAGCTGTATCTGGAAACACCATATATTTT,CAIRTAVSGNTIYF
-,TRBJ2-3,-,TRBV15,TGTGCCACCAGCAGAGATCCTACAACAGGGAGCCCAGATACGCAGTATTTT,CATSRDPTTGSPDTQYF
-,TRBJ2-1,-,TRBV7-7,TGTGCCAGCAGCCAGACCTACAGGGCGGTTTACAATGAGCAGTTCTTC,CASSQTYRAVYNEQFF
-,TRBJ2-3,-,TRBV6-2/TRBV6-3,TGTGCCAGCAGTGGGTGGGGAACAGGCTTATCAGATACGCAGTATTTT,CASSGWGTGLSDTQYF
-,TRBJ1-2,-,TRBV19,TGTGCCAGTAGTCGATCAGGGCGATATAGTGGCTACACCTTC,CASSRSGRYSGYTF
TRBD1,TRBJ1-2,-,TRBV30,TGTGCCTGCTTACAGGGGGAATTGGATGGCTACACCTTC,CACLQGELDGYTF